The sequence of this TCR beta chain was determined in a study of T cell responses to AZD1222 COVID-19 vaccine. Germline lookup yields CDR1 SGHRS and CDR2 YFSETQ. The CDR3 is 13 residues long. Trimming cost V 0 bases and J 13 bases, with 16 bases left between them. Produced via immunoSEQ multiplex PCR; TCRdb's table is partial and in-frame only. This table holds about 120,000 clones, approximately 87% found once. Source: peripheral blood, taken on day 0 of AZD1222 vaccination. The rearrangement links TRBV5-1 to TRBJ1-2; D is undetermined. The sequence came from an adult in good health. CDR3 DNA: TGCGCCAGCAGCTTGGCTAACGGCGAGGGAGGCACCTTC. Translated, it gives CASSLANGEGGTF.